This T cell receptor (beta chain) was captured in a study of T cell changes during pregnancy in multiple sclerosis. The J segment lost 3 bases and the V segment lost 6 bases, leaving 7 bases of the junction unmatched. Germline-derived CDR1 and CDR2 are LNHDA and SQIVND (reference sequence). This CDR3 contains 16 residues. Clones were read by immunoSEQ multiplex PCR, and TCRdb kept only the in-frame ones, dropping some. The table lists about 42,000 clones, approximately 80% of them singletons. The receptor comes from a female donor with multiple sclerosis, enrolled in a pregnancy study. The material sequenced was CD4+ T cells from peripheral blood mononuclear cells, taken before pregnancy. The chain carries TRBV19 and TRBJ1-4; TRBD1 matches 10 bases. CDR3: CASRHRGQGSNEKLFF. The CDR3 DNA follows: TGTGCCAGTAGACATAGGGGACAGGGGTCTAATGAAAAACTGTTTTTT. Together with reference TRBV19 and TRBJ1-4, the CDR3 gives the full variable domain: DGGITQSPKYLFRKEGQNVTLSCEQNLNHDAMYWYRQDPGQGLRLIYYSQIVNDFQKGDIAEGYSVSREKKESFPLTVTSAQKNPTAFYLCASRHRGQGSNEKLFFGSGTQLSVL.